These T cell receptor beta chains were read from a single sample in a study of glioma-infiltrating T cells after dendritic cell vaccination. Sequencing was performed with immunoSEQ multiplex PCR; in TCRdb, only in-frame clones are kept and a portion is missing. The table lists roughly 100,000 clones, more than 80% of them singletons. The specimen comprised blood, sampled before dendritic cell vaccination. The receptor source for this set is a human donor with glioblastoma. CDR3s include the opening cysteine and the closing phenylalanine or tryptophan. The D gene is left open where the match is weak. The size of a clone is reported for some rows only, either as once, few or many, or as a class for expanded clones.

>-|-|TRBJ1-2|TRBV5-1
TGCGCCAGCAGCTTTGGTGCAGCTAACTATGGCTACACCTTC
CASSFGAANYGYTF
>-|-|TRBJ1-5|TRBV7-9
TGTGCCAGCAGCAAATCGGGGGGCCACAATCAGCCCCAGCATTTT
CASSKSGGHNQPQHF
>-|TRBD2|TRBJ2-3|TRBV10-1
TGCGCCAGCAGTGAGTCGCGAGCGGGGGGGAGCGATACGCAGTATTTT
CASSESRAGGSDTQYF
>-|-|TRBJ1-6|TRBV11-2
TGTGCCAGCAGCTTAACAGCAGGGCCCCTCCACTTT
CASSLTAGPLHF
>-|TRBD2|TRBJ2-3|TRBV11-2
TGTGCCAGCAGCATCAGGACTAGGGCCACAGATACGCAGTATTTT
CASSIRTRATDTQYF
>-|TRBD2|TRBJ2-1|TRBV7-2
TGTGCCAGCAGCCAACTAGCGGGGGGGTCCTACAATGAGCAGTTCTTC
CASSQLAGGSYNEQFF
>-|-|TRBJ2-7|TRBV7-3
TGTGCCAGCAGCTTAACGGGGGGTTACGAGCAGTACTTC
CASSLTGGYEQYF
>-|TRBD1|TRBJ2-5|TRBV6-4
TGTGCCAGCAGTGACCAACAGGGGCAGACCCAGTACTTC
CASSDQQGQTQYF
>few|TRBD1|TRBJ1-2|TRBV15
TGTGCCACCAGCAGAGTCGTGTTGGCAGGGGGCGACTATGGCTACACCTTC
CATSRVVLAGGDYGYTF
>-|TRBD1|TRBJ1-1|TRBV6-6
TGTGCCAGCAGTTACGGACAGGGATTAAACACTGAAGCTTTCTTT
CASSYGQGLNTEAFF
>-|-|TRBJ2-7|TRBV4-3
TGCGCCAGCAGCCAAGATCTAGGGAGTTCCTACGAGCAGTACTTC
CASSQDLGSSYEQYF
>-|-|TRBJ1-1|TRBV5-1
TGCGCCAGCAGCCCCACGAGGGTGATCACTGAAGCTTTCTTT
CASSPTRVITEAFF
>few|TRBD1|TRBJ1-2|TRBV7-2
TGTGCCAGCAGCCCCATAGGTGAAGGGGGCGGGTATGGCTACACCTTC
CASSPIGEGGGYGYTF
>-|-|TRBJ1-3|TRBV11-2
TGTGCCAGCAGCTTAGTGCCTGGGGCGGGAAACACCATATATTTT
CASSLVPGAGNTIYF
>-|TRBD1|TRBJ1-5|TRBV7-9
TGTGCCAGCAGCGTAGGACAGGGTACCAATCAGCCCCAGCATTTT
CASSVGQGTNQPQHF
>-|TRBD1|TRBJ1-4|TRBV30
TGTGCCTGGAGTGTTCGGACAGGGGATTTCCGTGAAAAACTGTTTTTT
CAWSVRTGDFREKLFF
>-|-|TRBJ1-2|TRBV21-1
TGTGCCAGCAGCAGTACACAGGGGGGGATACGTCGTACCTTC
CASSSTQGGIRRTF
>once|TRBD1|TRBJ2-1|TRBV12-5
TGTGCTAGTGGTTTGGTCTTCGGGACAGGGCACAATGAGCAGTTCTTC
CASGLVFGTGHNEQFF
>few|TRBD1|TRBJ2-7|TRBV13
TGTGCCAGCAGTTCCACCGGGACAGACCGACGCGAGCAGTACTTC
CASSSTGTDRREQYF
>-|-|TRBJ1-1|TRBV12-2
TGTGCAAGTCGCTTAGAGCCCCGGGACAGGGGAGAGGGCACTGAAGCTTTCTTT
CASRLEPRDRGEGTEAFF
>-|-|TRBJ2-1|TRBV7-2
TGTGCCAGCAGTCGTAACTACAATGAGCAGTTCTTC
CASSRNYNEQFF
>-|-|TRBJ2-2|TRBV4-2
TGTGCCAGCAGCCAAGACCTCGAGGCGGGTGGTAGCGGGGAGCTGTTTTTT
CASSQDLEAGGSGELFF
>once|-|TRBJ2-4|TRBV13
TGTGCCAGCAGCCGCGTAGGGGAATATGACAAAAACATTCAGTACTTC
CASSRVGEYDKNIQYF
>-|TRBD2|TRBJ2-1|TRBV18
TGTGCCAGCTCACGTGAAGGGACTAGCGGGGGGGCGAATGAGCAGTTCTTC
CASSREGTSGGANEQFF
>-|-|TRBJ2-1|TRBV2
TGTGCCAGCAGTGAAGCGACAACGGATACGGTGCTGTTCTTC
CASSEATTDTVLFF
>-|TRBD1|TRBJ2-7|TRBV10-3
TGTGCCATCAGTGAGCCGATGACAGGGTCCCCCTACGAGCAGTACTTC
CAISEPMTGSPYEQYF